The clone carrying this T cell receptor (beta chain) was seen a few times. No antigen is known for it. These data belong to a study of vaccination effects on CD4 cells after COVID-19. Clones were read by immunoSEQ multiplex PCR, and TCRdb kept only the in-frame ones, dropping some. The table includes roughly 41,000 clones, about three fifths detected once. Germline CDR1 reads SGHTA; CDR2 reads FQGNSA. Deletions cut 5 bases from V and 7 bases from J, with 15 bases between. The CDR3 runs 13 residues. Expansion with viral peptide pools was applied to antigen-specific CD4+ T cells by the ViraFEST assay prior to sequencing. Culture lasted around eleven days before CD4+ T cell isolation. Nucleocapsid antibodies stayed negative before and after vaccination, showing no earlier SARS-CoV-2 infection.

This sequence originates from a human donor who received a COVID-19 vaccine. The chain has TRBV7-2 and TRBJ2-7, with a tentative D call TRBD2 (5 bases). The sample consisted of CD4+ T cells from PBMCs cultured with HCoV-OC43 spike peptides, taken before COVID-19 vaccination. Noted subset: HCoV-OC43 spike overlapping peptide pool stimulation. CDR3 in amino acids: CASSIRGGQEQYF. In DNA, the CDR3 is TGTGCCAGCAGCATTAGAGGAGGTCAGGAGCAGTACTTC.